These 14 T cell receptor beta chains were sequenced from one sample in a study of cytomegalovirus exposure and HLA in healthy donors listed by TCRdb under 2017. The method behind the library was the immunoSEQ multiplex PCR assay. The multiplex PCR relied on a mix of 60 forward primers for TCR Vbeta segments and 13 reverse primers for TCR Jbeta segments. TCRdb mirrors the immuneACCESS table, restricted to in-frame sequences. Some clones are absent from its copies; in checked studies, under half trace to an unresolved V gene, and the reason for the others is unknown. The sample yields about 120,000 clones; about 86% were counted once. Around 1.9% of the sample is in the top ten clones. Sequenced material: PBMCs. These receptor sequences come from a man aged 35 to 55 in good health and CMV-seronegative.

CDR3: CASSPLAGGYNEQFF. Written as DNA, the CDR3 is TGTGCCAGCAGTCCTTTAGCGGGGGGGTACAATGAGCAGTTCTTC. The chain has TRBV27 and TRBJ2-1; 11 nucleotides line up with TRBD2. V lost 5 bases to trimming and J lost 4 bases; unmatched junction nucleotides: 4. CDR3 length: 15 residues. Germline CDR1 and CDR2: MNHEY and SMNVEV (reference sequence).

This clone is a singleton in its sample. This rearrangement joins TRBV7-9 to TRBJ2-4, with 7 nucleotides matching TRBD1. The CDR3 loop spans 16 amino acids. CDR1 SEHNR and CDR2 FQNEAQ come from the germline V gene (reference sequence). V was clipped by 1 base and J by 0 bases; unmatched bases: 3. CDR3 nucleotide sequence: TGTGCCAGCAGCTTAGACCACAGGGGAGCCAAAAACATTCAGTACTTC. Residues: CASSLDHRGAKNIQYF.

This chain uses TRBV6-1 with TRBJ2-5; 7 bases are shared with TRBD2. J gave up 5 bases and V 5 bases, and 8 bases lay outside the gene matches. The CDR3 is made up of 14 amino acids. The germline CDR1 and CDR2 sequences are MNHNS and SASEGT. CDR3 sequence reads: CASSPPTGGETQYF. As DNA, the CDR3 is TGTGCCAGCAGTCCCCCCACCGGGGGGGAGACCCAGTACTTC.

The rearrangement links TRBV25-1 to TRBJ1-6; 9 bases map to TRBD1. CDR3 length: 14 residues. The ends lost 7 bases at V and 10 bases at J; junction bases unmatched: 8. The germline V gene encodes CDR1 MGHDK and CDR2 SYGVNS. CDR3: CASTGTGYSSPLHF. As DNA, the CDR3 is TGTGCCAGCACCGGGACAGGGTATTCATCACCCCTCCACTTT.

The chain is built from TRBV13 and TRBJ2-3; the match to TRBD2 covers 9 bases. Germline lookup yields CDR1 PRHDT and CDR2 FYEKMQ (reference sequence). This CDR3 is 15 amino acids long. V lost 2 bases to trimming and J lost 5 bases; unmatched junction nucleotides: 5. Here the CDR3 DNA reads TGTGCCAGCAGCTTAACGGCGGGGGGGGGAGATACGCAGTATTTT. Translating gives CASSLTAGGGDTQYF.

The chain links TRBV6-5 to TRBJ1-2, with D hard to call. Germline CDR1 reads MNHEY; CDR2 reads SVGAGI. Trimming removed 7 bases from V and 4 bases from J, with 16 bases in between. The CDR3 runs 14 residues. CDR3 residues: CASTEGRRAYGYTF. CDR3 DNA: TGTGCCAGCACCGAAGGGAGGAGGGCCTATGGCTACACCTTC.

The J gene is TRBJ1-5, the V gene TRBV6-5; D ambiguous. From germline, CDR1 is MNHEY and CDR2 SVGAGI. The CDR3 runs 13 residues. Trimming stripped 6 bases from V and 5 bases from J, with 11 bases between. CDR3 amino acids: CASSITVHQPQHF. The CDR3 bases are TGTGCCAGCAGCATAACGGTCCATCAGCCCCAGCATTTT.

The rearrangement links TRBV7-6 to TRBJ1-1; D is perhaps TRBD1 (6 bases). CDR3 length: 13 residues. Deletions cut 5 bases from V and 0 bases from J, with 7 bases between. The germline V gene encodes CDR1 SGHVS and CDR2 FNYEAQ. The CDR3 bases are TGTGCCAGCAGCCAGGGGATGAACACTGAAGCTTTCTTT. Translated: CASSQGMNTEAFF.

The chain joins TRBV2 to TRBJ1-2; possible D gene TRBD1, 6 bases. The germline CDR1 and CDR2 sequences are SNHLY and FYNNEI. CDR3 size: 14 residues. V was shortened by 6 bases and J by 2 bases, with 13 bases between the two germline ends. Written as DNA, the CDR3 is TGTGCCAGCAGCCTCAGGGGATCCAACTATGGCTACACCTTC. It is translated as CASSLRGSNYGYTF.

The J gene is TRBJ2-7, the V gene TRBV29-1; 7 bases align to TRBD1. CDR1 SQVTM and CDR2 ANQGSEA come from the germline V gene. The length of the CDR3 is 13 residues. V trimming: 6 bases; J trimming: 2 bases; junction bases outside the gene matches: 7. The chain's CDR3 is CSVAGQDTYEQYF. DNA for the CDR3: TGCAGCGTAGCAGGACAGGATACCTACGAGCAGTACTTC.

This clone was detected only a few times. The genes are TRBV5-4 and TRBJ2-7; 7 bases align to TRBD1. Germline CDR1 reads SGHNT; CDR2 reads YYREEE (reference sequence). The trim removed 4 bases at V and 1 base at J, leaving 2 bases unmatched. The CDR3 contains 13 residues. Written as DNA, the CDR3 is TGTGCCAGCAGCCTACAGGGGTCCTACGAGCAGTACTTC. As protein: CASSLQGSYEQYF.

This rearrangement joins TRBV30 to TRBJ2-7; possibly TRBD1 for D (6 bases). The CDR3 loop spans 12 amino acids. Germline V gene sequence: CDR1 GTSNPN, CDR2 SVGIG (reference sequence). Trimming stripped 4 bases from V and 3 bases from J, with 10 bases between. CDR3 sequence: CAWTQGFYEQYF. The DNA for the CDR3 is TGTGCCTGGACACAGGGATTCTACGAGCAGTACTTC.

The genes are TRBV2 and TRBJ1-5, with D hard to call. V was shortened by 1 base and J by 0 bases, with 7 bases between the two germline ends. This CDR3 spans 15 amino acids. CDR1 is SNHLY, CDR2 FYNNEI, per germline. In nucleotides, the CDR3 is TGTGCCAGCAGTGAAGACTCTTATAGCAATCAGCCCCAGCATTTT. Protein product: CASSEDSYSNQPQHF.

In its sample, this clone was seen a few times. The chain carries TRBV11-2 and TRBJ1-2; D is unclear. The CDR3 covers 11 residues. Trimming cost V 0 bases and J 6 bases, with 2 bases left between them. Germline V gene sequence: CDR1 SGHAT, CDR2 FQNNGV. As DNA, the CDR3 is TGTGCCAGCAGCTTAGACGATGGCTACACCTTC. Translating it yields CASSLDDGYTF.